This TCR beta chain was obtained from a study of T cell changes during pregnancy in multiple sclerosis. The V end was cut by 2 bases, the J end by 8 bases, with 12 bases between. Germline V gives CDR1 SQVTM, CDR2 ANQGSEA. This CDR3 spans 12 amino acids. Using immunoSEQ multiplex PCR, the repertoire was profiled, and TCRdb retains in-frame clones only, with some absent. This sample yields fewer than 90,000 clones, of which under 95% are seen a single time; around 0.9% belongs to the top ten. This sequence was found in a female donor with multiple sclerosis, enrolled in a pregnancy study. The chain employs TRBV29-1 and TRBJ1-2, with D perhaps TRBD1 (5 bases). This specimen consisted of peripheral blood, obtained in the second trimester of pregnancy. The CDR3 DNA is TGCAGCGTTGAAAGGGGCCGCGACGGCTACACCTTC. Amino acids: CSVERGRDGYTF.